This is a list of T cell receptor beta chains from one sample in a study of OX40 agonist ivuxolimab in advanced cancers. Produced via immunoSEQ multiplex PCR; TCRdb's table is partial and in-frame only. There are some 100,000 clones in the sample; approximately 90% occur only once, and around 2% lies in the top ten. The specimen was CD4+ or CD8+ T cells sorted from blood, collected in a trial of the OX40 agonist ivuxolimab. These receptors were collected from an adult with an advanced solid tumor such as melanoma, head and neck, liver or kidney cancer. CDR3s include the opening cysteine and the closing phenylalanine or tryptophan. The order of the fields is clone size, D gene, V gene, J gene, CDR3 protein, CDR3 DNA. A D gene is named only where the DNA matches it firmly. Expanded clones get a size class; other rows say once, few or many, or leave the size out.

.	TRBD1	TRBV7-9	TRBJ1-1	CASSSWDRPNTEAFF	TGTGCCAGCAGCTCATGGGACAGACCTAACACTGAAGCTTTCTTT
.	TRBD2	TRBV18	TRBJ2-5	CASSPPVSGSETQYF	TGTGCCAGCTCACCACCGGTTAGCGGGAGCGAGACCCAGTACTTC
.	TRBD1	TRBV19	TRBJ2-3	CASSPRTGAYTDTQYF	TGTGCCAGTAGTCCCCGGACAGGGGCCTACACAGATACGCAGTATTTT
.	.	TRBV5-1	TRBJ2-1	CASGTSTDGEQFF	TGCGCCAGCGGAACTTCAACGGACGGGGAGCAGTTCTTC
few	TRBD2	TRBV19	TRBJ2-2	CASSIRSPLAPTFTGELFF	TGTGCCAGTAGTATAAGGTCCCCACTAGCGCCGACTTTTACCGGGGAGCTGTTTTTT
.	.	TRBV28	TRBJ1-1	CASSLTGFPEAFF	TGTGCCAGCAGTTTAACAGGGTTCCCTGAAGCTTTCTTT
.	TRBD1	TRBV11-2	TRBJ2-1	CASSSRTGKGYNEQFF	TGTGCCAGCAGCTCGAGGACAGGGAAGGGCTACAATGAGCAGTTCTTC
.	TRBD2	TRBV5-1	TRBJ2-3	CASSPEGGLAARGARTDTQYF	TGCGCCAGCAGCCCAGAAGGGGGACTAGCGGCTCGCGGTGCTCGCACAGATACGCAGTATTTT
few	.	TRBV11-2	TRBJ2-1	CASSFLLSDYNEQFF	TGTGCCAGCAGCTTCCTACTGTCAGATTACAATGAGCAGTTCTTC
.	TRBD2	TRBV19	TRBJ2-1	CASSRGTTIGQFF	TGTGCCAGTAGTAGGGGGACTACCATAGGGCAGTTCTTC
.	.	TRBV5-1	TRBJ1-1	CASSLRDTEAFF	TGCGCCAGCAGCTTGAGGGACACTGAAGCTTTCTTT
.	.	TRBV15	TRBJ1-4	CATSNPQGVTEKLFF	TGTGCCACCAGCAATCCCCAAGGGGTGACTGAAAAACTGTTTTTT
.	TRBD1	TRBV27	TRBJ1-4	CASREGGQGAAKLFF	TGTGCCAGCAGAGAAGGGGGACAGGGGGCCGCAAAACTGTTTTTT
.	TRBD1	TRBV5-5	TRBJ1-3	CASSRTGVSSGNTIYF	TGTGCCAGCAGCAGGACAGGGGTCAGCTCTGGAAACACCATATATTTT
.	.	TRBV7-8	TRBJ2-1	CASSLGLGRGDYNEQFF	TGTGCCAGCAGCTTAGGTTTAGGCAGGGGCGACTACAATGAGCAGTTCTTC
.	.	TRBV5-1	TRBJ2-3	CASSLWGVDTQYF	TGCGCCAGCAGCTTATGGGGTGTAGATACGCAGTATTTT
.	.	TRBV5-1	TRBJ2-5	CASSGGRGGETQYF	TGCGCCAGCAGCGGGGGGAGAGGTGGAGAGACCCAGTACTTC
.	.	TRBV30	TRBJ2-5	CAVGQGQETQYF	TGTGCCGTGGGCCAGGGGCAAGAGACCCAGTACTTC